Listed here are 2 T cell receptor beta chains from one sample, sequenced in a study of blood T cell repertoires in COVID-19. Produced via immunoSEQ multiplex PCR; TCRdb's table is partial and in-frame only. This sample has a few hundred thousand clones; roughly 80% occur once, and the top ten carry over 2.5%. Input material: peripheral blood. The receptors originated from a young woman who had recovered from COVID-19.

CDR3 sequence (DNA): TGTGCCAGCAGCTCCGACAGGGGCTCAGTCTACGAGCAGTACTTC. Encoded protein: CASSSDRGSVYEQYF. The chain uses TRBV5-5 and TRBJ2-7, with 8 bases matching TRBD1. The CDR3 extends over 15 amino acids. After removal of 3 bases from V and 3 bases from J, the junction contained 8 bases not matched to a gene. Germline CDR1 SGHKS, CDR2 YYEKEE (reference sequence).

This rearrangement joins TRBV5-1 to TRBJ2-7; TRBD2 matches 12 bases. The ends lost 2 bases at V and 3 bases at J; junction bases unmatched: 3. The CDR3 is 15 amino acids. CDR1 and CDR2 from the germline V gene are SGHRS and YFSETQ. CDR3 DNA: TGCGCCAGCAGCTTCCGACTAGCGGGGGTCTACGAGCAGTACTTC. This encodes CASSFRLAGVYEQYF.